This TCR beta chain was sequenced for a study of molecular identifiers for immune sequencing clone quantification. Naive CD8 T cells were sorted, and the gate applied was CD8+CD4-CCR7+CD45RA+. Study conclusions and caveats: Over 99% of effector molecules, yet under 1% of naive-cell molecules, were held by clones above 20 RNA copies.

TCRdb reprocessed the PCR reads with MiXCR, giving one entry per CDR3 protein. The table has about 32,000 distinct CDR3 sequences, 19% seen once. On this clonotype: Antigen: not known.

Trimming at V came to 1 base and at J to 3 bases, leaving 9 bases not matched to a gene. Per the germline V gene, CDR1 is DFQATT and CDR2 is SNEGSKA (reference sequence). CDR3 size: 16 residues. What was sequenced was naive CD8+ T cells from blood, with Jurkat cell RNA spiked in. Subset here: FACS-sorted CD8+CD4-CCR7+CD45RA+ naive T cells. The TCR comes from a human donor in good health. Some libraries in this study had Jurkat cell RNA spiked in. This chain connects TRBV20-1 to TRBJ1-5; 7 nucleotides line up with TRBD1. CDR3 bases: TGCAGTGCTAGAGGTTTTAGGGACAGCGTCAATCAGCCCCAGCATTTT. Translated: CSARGFRDSVNQPQHF.